These 32 T cell receptor beta chains were sequenced from one sample in a study of T cells in women clearing cervical HPV infection (dated by TCRdb to the late 2010s). The receptor library was made with the immunoSEQ multiplex PCR assay. The clones in this table, taken by TCRdb from immuneACCESS, are in-frame only. Not every clone is retained; where verified, under half of the shortfall comes from an unresolved V gene, and the cause of the rest is unknown. The record for this sample contains fewer than 40,000 clones. Around 5% of the sample is in the top ten clones. The sequenced sample consisted of blood buffy coat. Every receptor here comes from a woman aged 18 to 75 with a cervical HPV16 infection that either progressed to CIN3+ or cleared (not recorded which).

Comment on this clone: The read ends 3 residues shy of where the CDR3 ends; the end is completed using the germline J gene. The chain is built from TRBV5-1 and TRBJ1-2, with 8 bases lining up with TRBD1. The V gene end was trimmed by 0 bases and the J gene end by 6 bases; junction bases not matched to a gene: 7. Per the germline V gene, CDR1 is SGHRS and CDR2 is YFSETQ. This CDR3 is built from 15 residues. The CDR3 bases that were read are TGCGCCAGCAGCTTGGGGCAGGGGGCTTTGAATGGC. Its translation: CASSLGQGALNG. The full CDR3 protein reads CASSLGQGALNGYTF.

Comment on this clone: The read finishes 3 residues shy of the CDR3 end, and the germline J gene is used to complete it. This chain joins TRBV15 and TRBJ1-4; D perhaps matches TRBD1 (6 bases). Between the trimmed V and J ends, which lost 0 bases and 6 bases, there was a span of 20 bases. The CDR3 is 18 residues long. Germline CDR1 LNHNV, CDR2 YYDKDF (reference sequence). CDR3 DNA (partial): TGTGCCACCAGCAGAGATCGGAGCCCGACAGGTAGAGATGAAAAA. It specifies CATSRDRSPTGRDEK. The full CDR3 reads CATSRDRSPTGRDEKLFF.

To note about this clone: The observed sequence ends 3 residues before the CDR3 terminus, with the missing tail filled in from the germline J gene. V gene TRBV20-1 combines with J gene TRBJ2-5, with TRBD2 matching 7 bases. CDR1 DFQATT and CDR2 SNEGSKA come from the germline V gene (reference sequence). Trimming took 2 bases from V and 5 from J; bases not matched to a gene: 2. This CDR3 is built from 12 residues. CDR3 sequence reads: CSARLAGETQYF. CDR3 bases read: TGCAGTGCTAGATTAGCGGGTGAGACC.

Of note for this clone: The read terminates 3 residues before the CDR3 end, so the remaining end is supplied by the germline J gene. V gene TRBV4-2 combines with J gene TRBJ2-6; 7 nucleotides line up with TRBD1. V was pared by 4 bases and J by 2 bases, with 8 bases of the junction left unmatched. CDR1 LGHNA and CDR2 YNFKEQ come from the germline V gene. This CDR3 is 17 amino acids long. CDR3 DNA (partial): TGTGCCAGCAGCCGGAAGGGACAGAAGCCTGGGGCCAACGTC. This encodes CASSRKGQKPGANV. The entire CDR3 sequence reads CASSRKGQKPGANVLTF.

Worth noting for this clone: The CDR3 goes on 3 residues after the read ends, and that part is filled in from the germline J gene. J is TRBJ2-7 and V is TRBV19; 8 nucleotides line up with TRBD1. Unmatched junction bases numbered 7, after V lost 9 bases and J lost 3 bases. Germline V gene lookup returns CDR1 LNHDA and CDR2 SQIVND (reference sequence). This CDR3 comprises 13 residues. The CDR3 loop is CASGQGLHYEQYF. CDR3 bases read: TGTGCCAGCGGACAGGGCTTGCACTACGAG.

As regards this clone: The observed sequence ends 3 residues before the CDR3 terminus, with the missing tail filled in from the germline J gene. The chain joins TRBV14 to TRBJ2-3; TRBD1 might be the D (5 bases). Trimming pared 4 bases from V and 1 base from J, leaving 15 bases between. The germline gives CDR1 SGHDN, CDR2 FVKESK. This CDR3 is built from 16 residues. The covered CDR3 bases are TGTGCCAGCAGCCTAGGGGTTTACGAGGGCACAGATACG. It encodes CASSLGVYEGTDT. The whole CDR3 protein is CASSLGVYEGTDTQYF.

Concerning this clone itself: The read finishes 3 residues shy of the CDR3 end, and the germline J gene is used to complete it. V and J are TRBV12-3 or TRBV12-4 and TRBJ2-7; 7 nucleotides align to TRBD2. The CDR3 is made up of 16 amino acids. V shed 3 bases, J shed 5 bases, and the junction held 13 bases outside the gene matches. CDR3 region: CASSFQRASGVDEQYF. The covered CDR3 bases are TGTGCCAGCAGTTTTCAGAGGGCTAGCGGTGTCGACGAG.

With respect to this clone: The CDR3 end lies 3 residues beyond the end of the read and is filled in from the germline J gene. The chain couples TRBV5-1 to TRBJ2-2; 16 bases line up with TRBD2. The germline V gene has CDR1 SGHRS and CDR2 YFSETQ. The J segment lost 6 bases and the V segment lost 4 bases, leaving 6 bases of the junction unmatched. This CDR3 spans 17 amino acids. CDR3: CASSPGLAGGPPGELFF. The sequenced CDR3 bases are TGCGCCAGCAGCCCGGGACTAGCGGGGGGGCCTCCCGGGGAG. Full variable domain (remainder filled in from reference TRBV5-1 and TRBJ2-2): KAGVTQTPRYLIKTRGQQVTLSCSPISGHRSVSWYQQTPGQGLQFLFEYFSETQRNKGNFPGRFSGRQFSNSRSEMNVSTLELGDSALYLCASSPGLAGGPPGELFFGEGSRLTVL.

CDR3: CASSHERGGRDTQYF. The CDR3 bases that were read are TGTGCCAGCAGCCACGAACGGGGGGGCCGAGATACG. The J gene is TRBJ2-3, the V gene TRBV7-9; 8 nucleotides align to TRBD2. The read finishes 3 residues shy of the CDR3 end, and the germline J gene is used to complete it. Germline V CDR1 and CDR2: SEHNR, FQNEAQ (reference sequence). This CDR3 has 15 residues. V trimming: 5 bases; J trimming: 5 bases; junction bases outside the gene matches: 9. The full variable domain, completed using reference TRBV7-9 and TRBJ2-3, is DTGVSQNPRHKITKRGQNVTFRCDPISEHNRLYWYRQTLGQGPEFLTYFQNEAQLEKSRLLSDRFSAERPKGSFSTLEIQRTEQGDSAMYLCASSHERGGRDTQYFGPGTRLTVL.

A note on this clone: The CDR3 extends 3 residues past the end of the read, so its final part is completed from the germline J gene. V is TRBV2 and J is TRBJ1-1, with D tentatively TRBD1 (6 bases). From germline, CDR1 is SNHLY and CDR2 FYNNEI. Trimming pared 6 bases from V and 0 bases from J, leaving 11 bases between. The CDR3 is 14 residues long. CDR3 DNA, as far as it was read: TGTGCCAGCAGGCGTACAGGGATGAACACTGAA. Encoded protein: CASRRTGMNTE. The whole CDR3 sequence is CASRRTGMNTEAFF.

A remark on this clone: The read terminates 3 residues before the CDR3 end, so the remaining end is supplied by the germline J gene. The chain has TRBV5-1 and TRBJ2-3; 9 positions match TRBD2. Germline CDR1 is SGHRS and CDR2 is YFSETQ. Losses at the gene ends were 0 bases for V and 2 bases for J; bases not matched to a gene: 4. This CDR3 is 16 amino acids long. The sequenced part of the CDR3 DNA is TGCGCCAGCAGCTTGGGACTAGCGGCGAACACAGATACG. Translation: CASSLGLAANTDT. The entire CDR3 protein is CASSLGLAANTDTQYF.

A note on this clone: Read data end 3 residues before the CDR3 end; the end is taken from the germline J gene. This chain links TRBV7-9 with TRBJ1-2; a possible D gene is TRBD1 (6 bases). Trimming took off 8 bases at V and 4 bases at J, with 11 bases between the two ends. CDR1 SEHNR and CDR2 FQNEAQ come from the germline V gene (reference sequence). The CDR3 contains 12 residues. CDR3 sequence reads: CASEDSSYGYTF. Incomplete CDR3 DNA: TGTGCCAGCGAGGACAGCAGCTATGGC.

CDR3 region: CASSFQGAGNTIYF. The covered CDR3 bases are TGTGCCAGCAGTTTTCAGGGTGCGGGAAACACC. V is TRBV5-4 and J is TRBJ1-3, with D possibly TRBD1 on 5 matching bases. Read coverage stops 3 residues before the CDR3 terminus; the germline J gene supplies the remainder. Trimming removed 5 bases at V and 4 bases at J, with 13 bases between. In germline, CDR1 is SGHNT, CDR2 YYREEE (reference sequence). The CDR3 runs to 14 residues.

A note on this clone: The read is 3 residues too short to cover the CDR3 end, so that end is filled in from the germline J gene. The V call is TRBV30, the J call TRBJ2-5; TRBD2 matches 14 bases. The CDR3 is 16 residues long. Unmatched junction bases numbered 9, after V lost 6 bases and J lost 3 bases. Per germline, CDR1 GTSNPN and CDR2 SVGIG (reference sequence). The covered CDR3 bases are TGTGCCTGCCCCGGACTAGCGGGGGGACTCAAAGAGACC. Translation: CACPGLAGGLKET. The full CDR3 sequence reads CACPGLAGGLKETQYF.

About this clone: The sequence runs out 3 residues before the end of the CDR3; the remainder is reconstructed from the germline J gene. This sequence joins TRBV4-1 and TRBJ2-7, with D possibly matching TRBD1 (5 bases). Germline V CDR1 and CDR2: MGHRA, YSYEKL. V was pared by 4 bases and J by 0 bases, with 13 bases between. This CDR3 contains 15 residues. The sequenced part of the CDR3 DNA is TGCGCCAGCAGCCCCCACCCAGACAGCTCCTACGAG. Translated, it gives CASSPHPDSSYE. The CDR3 as a whole reads CASSPHPDSSYEQYF.

On this clone itself: The read is 3 residues too short to cover the CDR3 end, so that end is filled in from the germline J gene. The chain uses TRBV23-1 and TRBJ2-2, with D tentatively TRBD1 (5 bases). TRBV23-1 is annotated as an ORF whose role is uncertain. The ends were cut back, 4 bases at V and 4 bases at J, with 16 bases in the middle. This CDR3 region has 16 residues. The part of the CDR3 DNA that was read is TGCGCCAGCAGTCCCCCGGAAGAAGGGGTCACCGGGGAG. The encoded protein is CASSPPEEGVTGE. The full CDR3 protein reads CASSPPEEGVTGELFF.

About this clone itself: From the germline J gene comes the end of the CDR3, since the read stops 3 residues before it. The chain links TRBV20-1 to TRBJ2-7; 8 bases agree with TRBD2. The CDR3 is 14 residues long. The germline V gene has CDR1 DFQATT and CDR2 SNEGSKA (reference sequence). J lost 0 bases, V lost 4 bases, and 5 bases had no gene match. Partial CDR3 DNA: TGCAGTGCTACTGGCGGGGGGTTCTCCTACGAG. Protein: CSATGGGFSYE. The whole CDR3 protein is CSATGGGFSYEQYF.

To note about this clone: The CDR3 extends 3 residues past the end of the read, so its final part is completed from the germline J gene. The genes are TRBV30 and TRBJ2-3; D gene uncertain. CDR3 length: 11 residues. Trimming pared 0 bases from V and 5 bases from J, leaving 3 bases between. Germline values: CDR1 GTSNPN, CDR2 SVGIG (reference sequence). CDR3 bases read: TGTGCCTGGAGTGTAGGAGATACG. It translates to CAWSVGDT. The full-length CDR3 reads as CAWSVGDTQYF. Combining the CDR3 with reference TRBV30 and TRBJ2-3 gives the whole variable domain SQTIHQWPATLVQPVGSPLSLECTVEGTSNPNLYWYRQAAGRGLQLLFYSVGIGQISSEVPQNLSASRPQDRQFILSSKKLLLSDSGFYLCAWSVGDTQYFGPGTRLTVL.

As concerns this clone: The CDR3 end lies 3 residues beyond the end of the read and is filled in from the germline J gene. The V gene is TRBV5-4, the J gene TRBJ2-1; D may be TRBD2 (5 bases). V lost 0 bases and J lost 0, with 10 bases in between. The CDR3 loop spans 16 amino acids. Germline CDR1 and CDR2: SGHNT and YYREEE (reference sequence). The CDR3 loop reads CASSLGSGSSYNEQFF. The CDR3 DNA, read in part, is TGTGCCAGCAGCTTGGGAAGCGGCAGCTCCTACAATGAG.

Of note for this clone: At one of its ends the junction is not consistent with the germline gene, which may arise from a read error. Read sequence stops 3 residues before the CDR3 end, and the germline J gene provides the missing end. The chain employs TRBV6-1 and TRBJ1-4; D is undetermined. Germline CDR1 MNHNS, CDR2 SASEGT. CDR3 length: 16 residues. The CDR3 DNA, read in part, is TGTGCCAGCAGGGAAGACTCGAGGGCAACTAATGAAAAA. As protein: CASREDSRATNEK. The complete CDR3 reads CASREDSRATNEKLFF.

Concerning this clone itself: Sequencing ends 3 residues short of the CDR3 end; the germline J gene provides the rest. The chain recombines TRBV12-3 or TRBV12-4 with TRBJ2-1, with D maybe TRBD2 (5 bases). The CDR3 is made up of 13 amino acids. Trimming took 7 bases from V and 9 from J, leaving 16 bases between them. The CDR3 region is CASTLGRAGEQFF. Partial CDR3 DNA: TGTGCCAGCACCTTAGGGCGGGCAGGTGAG.

Remarks on this clone: The read finishes 3 residues shy of the CDR3 end, and the germline J gene is used to complete it. The rearrangement uses TRBV5-1 and TRBJ2-2; 11 bases agree with TRBD2. Germline trimming cut 2 bases from V and 4 bases from J; bases unmatched to any gene: 1. This CDR3 contains 15 residues. The germline V gene encodes CDR1 SGHRS and CDR2 YFSETQ. CDR3 DNA, as far as it was read: TGCGCCAGCAGCTTTAGCGGGGGGGCCACCGGGGAG. Amino acid sequence: CASSFSGGATGE. The entire CDR3 protein reads CASSFSGGATGELFF.

For this clone: The CDR3 end is not reached by the read, which stops 3 residues before it; the germline J gene fills it in. The chain joins TRBV10-3 to TRBJ1-4; 9 bases line up with TRBD1. Germline CDR1 is ENHRY and CDR2 is SYGVKD. V shed 6 bases and J 7 bases; nucleotides not matched to a gene: 6. This CDR3 contains 14 residues. This CDR3 reads CAISPDRGSEKLFF. The sequenced CDR3 bases are TGTGCCATCAGCCCTGACAGGGGGAGTGAAAAA.

Points on this clone: With the read ending 3 residues before the CDR3 end, the germline J gene is used to fill in that end. The chain is built from TRBV2 and TRBJ1-3; a possible D gene is TRBD1 (6 bases). The V gene's germline CDR1 is SNHLY and CDR2 FYNNEI. The CDR3 sequence is 15 residues long. V dropped 0 bases and J dropped 4 bases, with 10 bases sitting between them. The CDR3 region is CASSEAWTAGNTIYF. The covered CDR3 bases are TGTGCCAGCAGTGAAGCGTGGACAGCAGGAAACACC.

A remark on this clone: The read terminates 3 residues before the CDR3 end, so the remaining end is supplied by the germline J gene. This chain uses TRBV10-3 with TRBJ1-2, with D unclear. The germline gives CDR1 ENHRY, CDR2 SYGVKD. The ends were cut back, 0 bases at V and 4 bases at J, with 12 bases in the middle. This CDR3 has 15 residues. CDR3 sequence reads: CAISESTAGGYGYTF. Partial CDR3 DNA: TGTGCCATCAGTGAGTCGACGGCGGGAGGCTATGGC.

Note on this clone: The read finishes 3 residues shy of the CDR3 end, and the germline J gene is used to complete it. This sequence joins TRBV11-3 and TRBJ2-7; D uncertain. The germline V gene encodes CDR1 SGHNT and CDR2 YENEEA. This CDR3 comprises 13 residues. V lost 1 base to trimming and J lost 3 bases, with 7 bases between them. The CDR3 sequence: CASSLGGSYEQYF. The CDR3 DNA, read in part, is TGTGCCAGCAGCTTAGGAGGCAGCTACGAG.

To note about this clone: The read ends 3 residues before the CDR3 terminus; that terminus is restored from the germline J gene. The chain couples TRBV18 to TRBJ1-5, with 9 bases fitting TRBD1. The CDR3 contains 15 residues. With V trimmed by 3 bases and J by 4 bases, 4 bases remained unmatched. Germline CDR1 is KGHSH and CDR2 is LQKENI. The CDR3 DNA, read in part, is TGTGCCAGCTCACCGAGGGACAGGGTAAATCAGCCC. Translated: CASSPRDRVNQP. The entire CDR3 sequence reads CASSPRDRVNQPQHF.

Concerning this clone: The read ends 3 residues before the CDR3 terminus; that terminus is restored from the germline J gene. J is TRBJ1-1 and V is TRBV16; 8 nucleotides agree with TRBD1. The germline gives CDR1 KGHSY, CDR2 FQNENV. V lost 0 bases and J lost 5; bases outside the gene matches: 23. The CDR3 has 21 amino acids. The sequenced CDR3 bases are TGTGCCAGCAGCCAATCCCCCCGTAGCCCCGGGGCTGGACAGGGTAGTACTGAA. Translation: CASSQSPRSPGAGQGSTE. The whole CDR3 sequence is CASSQSPRSPGAGQGSTEAFF.

Its frequency marks this clone as medium-sized. Read data end 3 residues before the CDR3 end; the end is taken from the germline J gene. V and J are TRBV19 and TRBJ1-1; the D is unclear. The germline gives CDR1 LNHDA, CDR2 SQIVND (reference sequence). The CDR3 runs 14 residues. Trimming left V 1 base short and J 7 bases short, with 13 bases between. The CDR3 sequence is CASSIASGSYEAFF. The sequenced CDR3 bases are TGTGCCAGTAGTATAGCATCGGGGAGTTATGAA.

For this clone: Sequencing ends 3 residues short of the CDR3 end; the germline J gene provides the rest. The chain carries TRBV20-1 and TRBJ2-3, with 11 bases lining up with TRBD2. This CDR3 contains 14 residues. V trimming: 4 bases; J trimming: 4 bases; junction bases outside the gene matches: 4. CDR1 DFQATT and CDR2 SNEGSKA come from the germline V gene (reference sequence). The CDR3 loop is CSAILAGGADTQYF. The DNA read from the CDR3 is TGCAGTGCTATTCTAGCGGGGGGCGCAGATACG.

As concerns this clone: The read is 3 residues too short to cover the CDR3 end, so that end is filled in from the germline J gene. The genes are TRBV19 and TRBJ2-2; 7 bases agree with TRBD2. The CDR3 covers 15 residues. From germline, CDR1 is LNHDA and CDR2 SQIVND (reference sequence). The ends lost 5 bases at V and 4 bases at J; junction bases unmatched: 7. CDR3 amino acids: CASSGVGGGTGELFF. The sequenced CDR3 bases are TGTGCCAGTAGTGGTGTGGGGGGGGGCACCGGGGAG.

In the case of this clone: Coverage ceases 3 residues before the CDR3 finishes, and the germline J gene fills in the end. The chain joins TRBV19 to TRBJ1-3, with 9 bases aligning to TRBD1. After removal of 5 bases from V and 1 base from J, the junction contained 6 bases not matched to a gene. CDR1 is LNHDA, CDR2 SQIVND, per germline (reference sequence). The CDR3 covers 16 residues. Here the CDR3 reads CASSVSTGGSGNTIYF. The DNA read from the CDR3 is TGTGCCAGTAGTGTCTCGACAGGGGGGTCTGGAAACACC. Variable domain in full (rest from reference TRBV19 and TRBJ1-3): DGGITQSPKYLFRKEGQNVTLSCEQNLNHDAMYWYRQDPGQGLRLIYYSQIVNDFQKGDIAEGYSVSREKKESFPLTVTSAQKNPTAFYLCASSVSTGGSGNTIYFGEGSWLTVV.